These T cell receptor beta chains were read from a single sample in a study of blood T cell repertoires in COVID-19. Sequencing used immunoSEQ multiplex PCR; TCRdb keeps in-frame clones, though not all of them. Of over 55,000 clones listed, almost 85% are singletons. Sequenced material: peripheral blood. All receptors come from a man aged 50-59 years with active COVID-19. The CDR3 runs from the conserved cysteine through the conserved F or W. D genes are given only for firm matches. A clone size is listed for some rows: how often the clone was seen (once, few, many), or a class if it is expanded.

CDR3 length: 13
D gene: .
J gene: TRBJ2-2
V gene: TRBV12-3/TRBV12-4
clone size: .
CDR3 protein: CASSLGQAGELFF
CDR3 DNA: TGTGCCAGCAGTTTAGGACAGGCCGGGGAGCTGTTTTTT

CDR3 length: 15
D gene: .
J gene: TRBJ1-1
V gene: TRBV4-3
clone size: .
CDR3 protein: CASSQDPGVGTEAFF
CDR3 DNA: TGCGCCAGCAGCCAAGACCCAGGGGTAGGGACTGAAGCTTTCTTT

CDR3 length: 16
D gene: TRBD1
J gene: TRBJ1-4
V gene: TRBV2
clone size: .
CDR3 protein: CASTQRQGATNEKLFF
CDR3 DNA: TGTGCCAGCACCCAAAGACAGGGTGCAACTAATGAAAAACTGTTTTTT

CDR3 length: 13
D gene: .
J gene: TRBJ1-1
V gene: TRBV6-5
clone size: .
CDR3 protein: CASSYSRDTEAFF
CDR3 DNA: TGTGCCAGCAGTTACAGCAGGGATACGGAAGCTTTCTTT

CDR3 length: 13
D gene: .
J gene: TRBJ2-7
V gene: TRBV7-8
clone size: .
CDR3 protein: CASSWGQVYEQYF
CDR3 DNA: TGTGCCAGCAGCTGGGGACAAGTGTACGAGCAGTACTTC

CDR3 length: 14
D gene: TRBD1
J gene: TRBJ1-5
V gene: TRBV29-1
clone size: few
CDR3 protein: CSVTGTGVNQPQHF
CDR3 DNA: TGCAGCGTCACCGGGACAGGGGTCAATCAGCCCCAGCATTTT

CDR3 length: 15
D gene: TRBD1
J gene: TRBJ2-7
V gene: TRBV9
clone size: once
CDR3 protein: CASSVGGGQTYEQYF
CDR3 DNA: TGTGCCAGCAGCGTAGGTGGGGGACAGACCTACGAGCAGTACTTC

CDR3 length: 14
D gene: TRBD1
J gene: TRBJ2-7
V gene: TRBV11-2
clone size: .
CDR3 protein: CASSFDRGLREQYF
CDR3 DNA: TGTGCCAGCAGCTTCGACAGGGGGCTGCGGGAGCAGTACTTC

CDR3 length: 14
D gene: TRBD2
J gene: TRBJ2-1
V gene: TRBV4-1
clone size: .
CDR3 protein: CASTLGLAGGEQFF
CDR3 DNA: TGCGCCAGCACCCTTGGACTAGCGGGTGGAGAGCAGTTCTTC

CDR3 length: 15
D gene: .
J gene: TRBJ2-7
V gene: TRBV6-2/TRBV6-3
clone size: .
CDR3 protein: CASSYSGGTPYEQYF
CDR3 DNA: TGTGCCAGCAGTTACTCAGGAGGGACTCCCTACGAGCAGTACTTC

CDR3 length: 15
D gene: .
J gene: TRBJ2-6
V gene: TRBV7-2
clone size: .
CDR3 protein: CASSLRGSGANVLTF
CDR3 DNA: TGTGCCAGCAGCTTAAGGGGCTCTGGGGCCAACGTCCTGACTTTC

CDR3 length: 16
D gene: .
J gene: TRBJ1-3
V gene: TRBV6-9
clone size: .
CDR3 protein: CASSFRTYIGGNTIYF
CDR3 DNA: TGTGCCAGCAGTTTCCGGACTTATATCGGAGGAAACACCATATATTTT

CDR3 length: 14
D gene: .
J gene: TRBJ2-1
V gene: TRBV18
clone size: .
CDR3 protein: CASLKQEAYNEQFF
CDR3 DNA: TGTGCCAGCCTCAAGCAGGAGGCGTACAATGAGCAGTTCTTC

CDR3 length: 16
D gene: .
J gene: TRBJ2-3
V gene: TRBV19
clone size: .
CDR3 protein: CASSPRRGGSTDTQYF
CDR3 DNA: TGTGCCAGTAGTCCCCGAAGGGGGGGTAGCACAGATACGCAGTATTTT

CDR3 length: 16
D gene: TRBD2
J gene: TRBJ2-1
V gene: TRBV5-4
clone size: .
CDR3 protein: CASSFGTSGAENEQFF
CDR3 DNA: TGTGCCAGCAGCTTCGGGACTAGCGGGGCCGAGAATGAGCAGTTCTTC

CDR3 length: 13
D gene: .
J gene: TRBJ2-5
V gene: TRBV19
clone size: .
CDR3 protein: CASSISGSETQYF
CDR3 DNA: TGTGCCAGTAGTATATCGGGGTCGGAGACCCAGTACTTC

CDR3 length: 15
D gene: TRBD1
J gene: TRBJ1-1
V gene: TRBV10-3
clone size: .
CDR3 protein: CAISPGQGGISEAFF
CDR3 DNA: TGTGCCATCAGTCCGGGACAGGGAGGGATTTCTGAAGCTTTCTTT

CDR3 length: 12
D gene: .
J gene: TRBJ1-1
V gene: TRBV30
clone size: .
CDR3 protein: CACGDKNTEAFF
CDR3 DNA: TGTGCCTGCGGGGACAAGAACACTGAAGCTTTCTTT

CDR3 length: 16
D gene: TRBD1
J gene: TRBJ1-2
V gene: TRBV19
clone size: once
CDR3 protein: CASRGTGTALRYGYTF
CDR3 DNA: TGTGCCAGTAGGGGAACCGGGACAGCACTTCGGTATGGCTACACCTTC

CDR3 length: 16
D gene: TRBD1
J gene: TRBJ1-4
V gene: TRBV10-3
clone size: .
CDR3 protein: CAISEKDRVANEKLFF
CDR3 DNA: TGTGCCATCAGTGAGAAGGACAGGGTTGCTAATGAAAAACTGTTTTTT

CDR3 length: 13
D gene: .
J gene: TRBJ2-3
V gene: TRBV6-4
clone size: .
CDR3 protein: CASSQGPTDTQYF
CDR3 DNA: TGTGCCAGCAGCCAGGGCCCCACAGATACGCAGTATTTT

CDR3 length: 13
D gene: .
J gene: TRBJ1-1
V gene: TRBV7-2
clone size: few
CDR3 protein: CASSNSVRTEAFF
CDR3 DNA: TGTGCCAGCTCCAATTCCGTACGGACTGAAGCTTTCTTT

CDR3 length: 14
D gene: .
J gene: TRBJ2-3
V gene: TRBV6-5
clone size: .
CDR3 protein: CASSYERRTDTQYF
CDR3 DNA: TGTGCCAGCAGTTACGAAAGGAGGACAGATACGCAGTATTTT

CDR3 length: 13
D gene: .
J gene: TRBJ2-7
V gene: TRBV4-2
clone size: .
CDR3 protein: CASSQWAGYEQYF
CDR3 DNA: TGTGCCAGCAGCCAATGGGCCGGCTACGAGCAGTACTTC

CDR3 length: 16
D gene: .
J gene: TRBJ1-6
V gene: TRBV11-2
clone size: .
CDR3 protein: CASSPRGSSYNSPLHF
CDR3 DNA: TGTGCCAGCAGCCCCCGGGGGAGCTCCTATAATTCACCCCTCCACTTT

CDR3 length: 18
D gene: TRBD1
J gene: TRBJ2-6
V gene: TRBV27
clone size: .
CDR3 protein: CASSLWTGDSSGANVLTF
CDR3 DNA: TGTGCCAGCAGTCTCTGGACAGGTGATAGCTCTGGGGCCAACGTCCTGACTTTC

CDR3 length: 14
D gene: TRBD1
J gene: TRBJ1-5
V gene: TRBV18
clone size: .
CDR3 protein: CASTRTGGNQPQHF
CDR3 DNA: TGTGCCAGCACAAGGACAGGGGGCAATCAGCCCCAGCATTTT

CDR3 length: 13
D gene: .
J gene: TRBJ1-6
V gene: TRBV11-2
clone size: .
CDR3 protein: CASSPAATSPLHF
CDR3 DNA: TGTGCCAGCAGCCCCGCGGCGACTTCACCCCTCCACTTT

CDR3 length: 14
D gene: TRBD2
J gene: TRBJ2-1
V gene: TRBV5-8
clone size: once
CDR3 protein: CATTLAPLYNEQFF
CDR3 DNA: TGTGCCACCACACTAGCGCCCCTTTACAATGAGCAGTTCTTC

CDR3 length: 17
D gene: .
J gene: TRBJ2-4
V gene: TRBV9
clone size: .
CDR3 protein: CASSVGPEALAKNIQYF
CDR3 DNA: TGTGCCAGCAGCGTAGGCCCCGAGGCCTTAGCCAAAAACATTCAGTACTTC

CDR3 length: 20
D gene: TRBD2
J gene: TRBJ2-1
V gene: TRBV27
clone size: .
CDR3 protein: CASSPPQGILAGKSYNEQFF
CDR3 DNA: TGTGCCAGCAGTCCCCCACAGGGTATACTAGCGGGGAAATCTTACAATGAGCAGTTCTTC

CDR3 length: 17
D gene: .
J gene: TRBJ1-1
V gene: TRBV6-6
clone size: .
CDR3 protein: CASSPIGGWPMNTEAFF
CDR3 DNA: TGTGCCAGCAGTCCTATCGGGGGGTGGCCGATGAACACTGAAGCTTTCTTT

CDR3 length: 15
D gene: TRBD2
J gene: TRBJ2-2
V gene: TRBV5-6
clone size: .
CDR3 protein: CASSLAGEWAGELFF
CDR3 DNA: TGTGCCAGCAGCTTAGCGGGAGAATGGGCCGGGGAGCTGTTTTTT

CDR3 length: 13
D gene: .
J gene: TRBJ2-7
V gene: TRBV19
clone size: .
CDR3 protein: CASSIAQGYEQYF
CDR3 DNA: TGTGCCAGTAGTATTGCTCAGGGCTACGAGCAGTACTTC

CDR3 length: 12
D gene: .
J gene: TRBJ1-6
V gene: TRBV6-5
clone size: .
CDR3 protein: CASSYGSSPLHF
CDR3 DNA: TGTGCCAGCAGTTACGGGAGTTCACCCCTCCACTTT

CDR3 length: 14
D gene: .
J gene: TRBJ2-3
V gene: TRBV9
clone size: .
CDR3 protein: CASQKSAVTDTQYF
CDR3 DNA: TGTGCCAGCCAGAAGAGCGCGGTCACAGATACGCAGTATTTT

CDR3 length: 12
D gene: .
J gene: TRBJ1-5
V gene: TRBV9
clone size: .
CDR3 protein: CASSAGDQPQHF
CDR3 DNA: TGTGCCAGCAGCGCGGGGGATCAGCCCCAGCATTTT

CDR3 length: 16
D gene: TRBD2
J gene: TRBJ2-5
V gene: TRBV7-2
clone size: .
CDR3 protein: CASSAGLAGGLETQYF
CDR3 DNA: TGTGCCAGCAGCGCCGGACTAGCGGGGGGGTTGGAGACCCAGTACTTC

CDR3 length: 14
D gene: .
J gene: TRBJ1-1
V gene: TRBV4-1
clone size: once
CDR3 protein: CASSRQAMGTEAFF
CDR3 DNA: TGCGCCAGCAGCCGGCAGGCGATGGGCACTGAAGCTTTCTTT

CDR3 length: 11
D gene: .
J gene: TRBJ2-7
V gene: TRBV3-1/TRBV3-2
clone size: .
CDR3 protein: CASSQSSEQYF
CDR3 DNA: TGTGCCAGCAGCCAATCCTCCGAGCAGTACTTC

CDR3 length: 15
D gene: .
J gene: TRBJ1-5
V gene: TRBV19
clone size: .
CDR3 protein: CASSIDQGLGQPQHF
CDR3 DNA: TGTGCCAGTAGTATAGATCAGGGGCTGGGTCAGCCCCAGCATTTT

CDR3 length: 11
D gene: .
J gene: TRBJ1-1
V gene: TRBV30
clone size: few
CDR3 protein: CAWSAGAEAFF
CDR3 DNA: TGTGCCTGGAGTGCGGGGGCTGAAGCTTTCTTT

CDR3 length: 17
D gene: .
J gene: TRBJ2-7
V gene: TRBV5-1
clone size: .
CDR3 protein: CASSLGGTGHFSYEQYF
CDR3 DNA: TGCGCCAGCAGCTTGGGGGGAACGGGACATTTTTCCTACGAGCAGTACTTC

CDR3 length: 15
D gene: .
J gene: TRBJ2-6
V gene: TRBV15
clone size: .
CDR3 protein: CATSSGGAGANVLTF
CDR3 DNA: TGTGCCACCAGCAGTGGCGGGGCTGGGGCCAACGTCCTGACTTTC

CDR3 length: 15
D gene: .
J gene: TRBJ2-5
V gene: TRBV18
clone size: .
CDR3 protein: CASSPQQEGQETQYF
CDR3 DNA: TGTGCCAGCTCACCGCAGCAGGAGGGGCAAGAGACCCAGTACTTC

CDR3 length: 18
D gene: TRBD2
J gene: TRBJ2-1
V gene: TRBV3-1/TRBV3-2
clone size: .
CDR3 protein: CASSPGTSGGVSYNEQFF
CDR3 DNA: TGTGCCAGCAGCCCTGGGACTAGCGGGGGGGTATCCTACAATGAGCAGTTCTTC

CDR3 length: 15
D gene: TRBD1
J gene: TRBJ1-1
V gene: TRBV10-1
clone size: medium-sized
CDR3 protein: CASSDPDRVNTEAFF
CDR3 DNA: TGCGCCAGCAGTGATCCAGACAGGGTGAACACTGAAGCTTTCTTT

CDR3 length: 11
D gene: .
J gene: TRBJ2-5
V gene: TRBV6-6
clone size: .
CDR3 protein: CASSLMETQYF
CDR3 DNA: TGTGCCAGCAGCCTTATGGAGACCCAGTACTTC

CDR3 length: 14
D gene: .
J gene: TRBJ2-5
V gene: TRBV5-1
clone size: .
CDR3 protein: CASSRGQLGETQYF
CDR3 DNA: TGCGCCAGCAGTCGAGGGCAGCTGGGGGAGACCCAGTACTTC

CDR3 length: 13
D gene: .
J gene: TRBJ2-2
V gene: TRBV30
clone size: .
CDR3 protein: CAWSVMGPGELFF
CDR3 DNA: TGTGCCTGGAGTGTAATGGGCCCCGGGGAGCTGTTTTTT

CDR3 length: 18
D gene: .
J gene: TRBJ2-3
V gene: TRBV20-1
clone size: once
CDR3 protein: CSASVWETRGGVTDTQYF
CDR3 DNA: TGCAGTGCTAGTGTTTGGGAGACTAGGGGGGGGGTCACAGATACGCAGTATTTT

CDR3 length: 18
D gene: .
J gene: TRBJ2-2
V gene: TRBV7-7
clone size: .
CDR3 protein: CASSLEPHGRENTGELFF
CDR3 DNA: TGTGCCAGCAGCTTAGAGCCCCATGGGCGGGAAAACACCGGGGAGCTGTTTTTT

CDR3 length: 15
D gene: .
J gene: TRBJ2-1
V gene: TRBV5-4
clone size: .
CDR3 protein: CASSSESGLPNEQFF
CDR3 DNA: TGTGCCAGCAGCTCGGAGTCTGGACTACCAAATGAGCAGTTCTTC

CDR3 length: 15
D gene: .
J gene: TRBJ1-3
V gene: TRBV7-2
clone size: .
CDR3 protein: CASSIGESSGNTIYF
CDR3 DNA: TGTGCCAGCAGTATTGGTGAGAGCTCTGGAAACACCATATATTTT